These 5 T cell receptor beta chains came from one sample sequenced in a study of cytomegalovirus exposure and HLA in healthy donors (dated by TCRdb to about 2017). Receptor amplification or capture employed the immunoSEQ multiplex PCR assay. The multiplex PCR relied on a mix of 60 forward primers for TCR Vbeta segments and 13 reverse primers for TCR Jbeta segments. TCRdb took over this immuneACCESS table, retaining in-frame rearrangements with V and J assigned. Such tables are incomplete; in checked studies, under half of the missing clones stem from an unresolved V gene, and the remainder is unexplained. Counted in this sample were 62,000 or so clones; 65% to 90% of them appeared once. The ten most abundant clones make up approximately 4.3% of the sample. The specimen was PBMCs. The source of these receptors is a man aged 30 to 39 in good health and CMV-seronegative.

The CDR3, as DNA: TGTGCCAGCAGTGAATGGGCCATGAACACTGAAGCTTTCTTT. It is translated as CASSEWAMNTEAFF. The chain recombines TRBV2 with TRBJ1-1; D remains ambiguous. CDR3 length: 14 residues. Germline lookup yields CDR1 SNHLY and CDR2 FYNNEI. Trimming removed 2 bases at V and 0 bases at J, with 7 bases between.

The gene calls are TRBV9 and TRBJ2-7; D unclear. V was shortened by 1 base and J by 4 bases, with 12 bases between the two germline ends. Germline V gene sequence: CDR1 SGDLS, CDR2 YYNGEE. CDR3 length equals 14 residues. In DNA form, the CDR3 reads TGTGCCAGCAGCGTACGCTGGCAGACATACGAGCAGTACTTC. It translates to CASSVRWQTYEQYF.

This clone has a handful of counts. The chain employs TRBV6-5 and TRBJ1-6; a weak D match, TRBD1 (5 bases). The germline V and J ends were trimmed by 0 bases and 7 bases, with 13 bases remaining between them. CDR3 length: 16 residues. The germline V gene has CDR1 MNHEY and CDR2 SVGAGI. CDR3 amino acids: CASSYSPTVSNSPLHF. DNA for the CDR3: TGTGCCAGCAGTTACTCTCCGACAGTTTCCAATTCACCCCTCCACTTT.

The chain couples TRBV18 to TRBJ2-5; D perhaps matches TRBD2 (6 bases). The CDR3 spans 12 residues. The V end was cut by 3 bases, the J end by 4 bases, with 6 bases between. Germline CDR1 reads KGHSH; CDR2 reads LQKENI. In DNA form, the CDR3 reads TGTGCCAGCTCACCTAGCGGAGAGACCCAGTACTTC. Its translation is CASSPSGETQYF. Full variable domain (outside the CDR3, taken from reference TRBV18 and TRBJ2-5): NAGVMQNPRHLVRRRGQEARLRCSPMKGHSHVYWYRQLPEEGLKFMVYLQKENIIDESGMPKERFSAEFPKEGPSILRIQQVVRGDSAAYFCASSPSGETQYFGPGTRLLVL.

V is TRBV4-3 and J is TRBJ1-1, with 8 bases fitting TRBD1. Germline trimming cut 1 base from V and 4 bases from J; bases unmatched to any gene: 2. The V gene's germline CDR1 is LGHNA and CDR2 YSLEER. CDR3 length: 14 residues. This CDR3 is CASSQARGLTEAFF. The CDR3 DNA sequence: TGCGCCAGCAGCCAAGCCAGGGGGCTCACTGAAGCTTTCTTT.